One and the same sample provided the 27 T cell receptor beta chains below, sequenced in a study of blood T cell repertoires in COVID-19. Repertoires were generated with immunoSEQ multiplex PCR, while TCRdb's copy carries only in-frame clones and drops some. The sample lists 120,000 to 150,000 clones; approximately 85% were seen once. The sample consisted of PBMCs or T cells enriched from blood (not recorded which). These receptor sequences come from a woman in her fifties or sixties with acute COVID-19.

The rearrangement uses TRBV29-1 and TRBJ2-1; TRBD1 matches at 7 bases. Germline V CDR1 and CDR2: SQVTM, ANQGSEA. The ends lost 7 bases at V and 1 base at J; junction bases unmatched: 7. CDR3 length: 14 amino acids. The CDR3 nucleotides are TGCAGCGCCTCTGAACAGGGGTCCTACAATGAGCAGTTCTTC. Its protein is CSASEQGSYNEQFF.

This chain links TRBV11-3 with TRBJ2-3; D ambiguous. Between the trimmed V and J ends, which lost 3 bases and 2 bases, there was a span of 9 bases. This CDR3 has 14 amino acids. Germline CDR1 and CDR2: SGHNT and YENEEA. The CDR3 DNA is TGTGCCAGCAGCTTTGGCGGAGCCACAGATACGCAGTATTTT. Translated, it gives CASSFGGATDTQYF.

V and J are TRBV24-1 and TRBJ1-6, with D unresolved. This CDR3 spans 13 amino acids. V was pared by 5 bases and J by 10 bases, with 11 bases between. Germline V CDR1 and CDR2: KGHDR, SFDVKD. CDR3 coding DNA: TGTGCCACCAGTGGGACCTCGGGGTCACCCCTCCACTTT. This gives the protein CATSGTSGSPLHF.

The rearrangement links TRBV7-9 to TRBJ2-1; 12 nucleotides match TRBD2. With 5 bases clipped from V and 6 bases from J, the junction kept 11 bases outside the gene matches. The CDR3 totals 17 residues. CDR1 is SEHNR, CDR2 FQNEAQ, per germline (reference sequence). The CDR3 DNA is TGTGCCAGCAGCCAGGGCCGACTAGCGGGAGATCGCAATGAGCAGTTCTTC. It encodes CASSQGRLAGDRNEQFF. Drawing the rest from reference TRBV7-9 and TRBJ2-1, the complete variable domain is DTGVSQNPRHKITKRGQNVTFRCDPISEHNRLYWYRQTLGQGPEFLTYFQNEAQLEKSRLLSDRFSAERPKGSFSTLEIQRTEQGDSAMYLCASSQGRLAGDRNEQFFGPGTRLTVL.

The chain recombines TRBV6-2 or TRBV6-3 with TRBJ1-5; D gene ambiguous. The CDR3 is made up of 16 amino acids. From germline, CDR1 is MNHEY and CDR2 SVGEGT. With 0 bases removed from V and 2 bases from J, the gap between germline ends came to 11 bases. The CDR3 spells CASSYSPGRGNQPQHF. The CDR3 DNA sequence: TGTGCCAGCAGTTACTCTCCAGGTCGCGGCAATCAGCCCCAGCATTTT.

This rearrangement joins TRBV19 to TRBJ2-1, with a possible D match to TRBD2 (6 bases). Between the trimmed V and J ends, which lost 6 bases and 0 bases, there was a span of 15 bases. This CDR3 is 16 amino acids long. The germline gives CDR1 LNHDA, CDR2 SQIVND (reference sequence). The CDR3 region is CASSFLALSSYNEQFF. CDR3 in DNA: TGTGCCAGTAGCTTTCTAGCGCTTAGCTCCTACAATGAGCAGTTCTTC.

The chain couples TRBV4-2 to TRBJ2-1; 7 bases line up with TRBD2. V lost 1 base and J lost 3; bases outside the gene matches: 3. CDR3 size: 15 residues. The germline gives CDR1 LGHNA, CDR2 YNFKEQ. This CDR3 is CASSQASGVYNEQFF. The CDR3 nucleotides are TGTGCCAGCAGCCAAGCCAGCGGGGTCTACAATGAGCAGTTCTTC.

The chain carries TRBV12-5 and TRBJ2-3, with TRBD2 as a possible D gene (6 bases). Germline CDR1 LGHNT, CDR2 FRNRAP. V gave up 3 bases and J gave up 4 bases, with 20 bases separating them. The CDR3 spans 17 residues. The CDR3 DNA follows: TGTGCTAGTGGTTTTGGGTTGGAGGGGAGTGGGCCAGATACGCAGTATTTT. Its protein product is CASGFGLEGSGPDTQYF. The full variable domain, in which reference TRBV12-5 and TRBJ2-3 provide the parts outside the CDR3, is DARVTQTPRHKVTEMGQEVTMRCQPILGHNTVFWYRQTMMQGLELLAYFRNRAPLDDSGMPKDRFSAEMPDATLATLKIQPSEPRDSAVYFCASGFGLEGSGPDTQYFGPGTRLTVL.

The CDR3 sequence: CTSRRTQNNQPQHF. CDR3 coding DNA: TGCACCAGCAGACGGACTCAAAATAATCAGCCCCAGCATTTT. The chain links TRBV1 to TRBJ1-5. TRBV1 is a pseudogene segment. CDR3 size: 14 residues.

V usage is TRBV7-2 and J usage is TRBJ1-3; 7 nucleotides line up with TRBD1. This CDR3 region has 17 residues. CDR1 and CDR2 from the germline V gene are SGHTA and FQGNSA. Germline trimming cut 3 bases from V and 0 bases from J; bases unmatched to any gene: 8. CDR3 amino acids: CASSFSGTARSGNTIYF. CDR3 nucleotide sequence: TGTGCCAGCAGCTTCTCCGGGACAGCGCGCTCTGGAAACACCATATATTTT.

In its sample, this clone was seen a few times. V and J are TRBV28 and TRBJ1-2, with 8 nucleotides matching TRBD1. V lost 8 bases to trimming and J lost 7 bases; unmatched junction nucleotides: 30. The CDR3 covers 20 residues. Germline V CDR1 and CDR2: MDHEN, SYDVKM. CDR3 region: CASLSRRADRDRISWVGYTF. The CDR3 region has the DNA TGTGCCAGCCTTAGCCGACGGGCGGACCGGGACAGGATATCTTGGGTTGGCTACACCTTC.

The chain has TRBV5-4 and TRBJ1-2, with 10 bases identical to TRBD1. V lost 2 bases and J lost 3; bases outside the gene matches: 7. The CDR3 extends over 16 amino acids. Germline CDR1 reads SGHNT; CDR2 reads YYREEE (reference sequence). CDR3 residues: CASSFWLGTGDYGYTF. Written as DNA, the CDR3 is TGTGCCAGCAGCTTCTGGTTGGGGACAGGGGACTATGGCTACACCTTC.

This rearrangement joins TRBV12-3 or TRBV12-4 to TRBJ1-2; D perhaps matches TRBD1 (6 bases). CDR3 length: 12 amino acids. With 7 bases removed from V and 8 bases from J, the gap between germline ends came to 14 bases. CDR3 region: CASNLQGGGYTF. Written as DNA, the CDR3 is TGTGCCAGCAACCTACAGGGCGGGGGCTACACCTTC.

J is TRBJ2-7 and V is TRBV6-5, with TRBD2 matching over 7 bases. This CDR3 has 16 amino acids. Unmatched junction bases numbered 10, after V lost 0 bases and J lost 5 bases. Germline V CDR1 and CDR2: MNHEY, SVGAGI. The CDR3 DNA follows: TGTGCCAGCAGTTACTCAGGGGAGGGCCTCAAGCACGAGCAGTACTTC. Its protein product is CASSYSGEGLKHEQYF.

This clone showed up just once. CDR3 sequence: CASSPPGLAGETQYF. In DNA, the CDR3 is TGTGCCAGCAGCCCTCCGGGACTAGCGGGAGAGACCCAGTACTTC. This chain uses TRBV3-1 (or the pseudogene TRBV3-2) with TRBJ2-5; 12 nucleotides line up with TRBD2. Per the germline V gene, CDR1 is LGHDT and CDR2 is YNNKEL (reference sequence). V gave up 4 bases and J gave up 4 bases; unmatched junction bases: 4. The CDR3 totals 15 residues.

This sequence joins TRBV5-4 and TRBJ2-1; 11 nucleotides match TRBD2. After removal of 0 bases from V and 6 bases from J, the junction contained 2 bases not matched to a gene. Germline V CDR1 and CDR2: SGHNT, YYREEE (reference sequence). This CDR3 region has 15 residues. For the CDR3, the DNA is TGTGCCAGCAGCTTGGGAACTAGCGGGAGCAATGAGCAGTTCTTC. Encoded protein: CASSLGTSGSNEQFF.

This chain joins TRBV24-1 and TRBJ2-3, with 8 bases fitting TRBD1. Germline CDR1 KGHDR, CDR2 SFDVKD. J gave up 5 bases and V 4 bases, and 10 bases lay outside the gene matches. The CDR3 is 16 residues long. Written as DNA, the CDR3 is TGTGCCACCAGTGAGATGACAGGGGCCAGCCTAGATACGCAGTATTTT. Protein sequence: CATSEMTGASLDTQYF.

V usage is TRBV30 and J usage is TRBJ1-3; no reliable D call. The CDR3 sequence is 16 residues long. CDR1 is GTSNPN, CDR2 SVGIG, per germline (reference sequence). V was cut by 5 bases and J by 0 bases, with 17 bases left in between. In DNA form, the CDR3 reads TGTGCCTGGGATTCTATCCGAGGAGTCTCTGGAAACACCATATATTTT. Amino acids: CAWDSIRGVSGNTIYF.

The V call is TRBV3-1 (or the pseudogene TRBV3-2), the J call TRBJ2-7; TRBD2 agrees at 9 bases. The CDR3 runs to 14 residues. J gave up 7 bases and V 5 bases, and 9 bases lay outside the gene matches. The germline V gene has CDR1 LGHDT and CDR2 YNNKEL (reference sequence). CDR3 in amino acids: CASSSKAGGREQYF. CDR3 DNA sequence: TGTGCCAGCAGCTCCAAAGCGGGAGGCCGGGAGCAGTACTTC.

The chain employs TRBV30 and TRBJ1-2, with D possibly TRBD1 on 5 matching bases. The germline V gene encodes CDR1 GTSNPN and CDR2 SVGIG (reference sequence). The CDR3 sequence is 13 residues long. Trimming removed 1 base from V and 4 bases from J, with 10 bases in between. CDR3 DNA sequence: TGTGCCTGGAGTGAAGGACACCCCTATGGCTACACCTTC. Its translation is CAWSEGHPYGYTF. Looking up the rest from reference TRBV30 and TRBJ1-2 gives the full variable domain: SQTIHQWPATLVQPVGSPLSLECTVEGTSNPNLYWYRQAAGRGLQLLFYSVGIGQISSEVPQNLSASRPQDRQFILSSKKLLLSDSGFYLCAWSEGHPYGYTFGSGTRLTVV.

The chain joins TRBV5-8 to TRBJ1-1; D is ambiguous. The V end was cut by 4 bases, the J end by 10 bases, with 14 bases between. CDR1 SGHTS and CDR2 YDEGEE come from the germline V gene. This CDR3 has 12 amino acids. The CDR3 DNA sequence: TGTGCCAGCAGCCCGGCGGGGTTTCGAGCTTTCTTT. It translates to CASSPAGFRAFF.

The gene calls are TRBV27 and TRBJ1-5; D not resolved. This CDR3 spans 13 amino acids. Deletions cut 4 bases from V and 6 bases from J, with 10 bases between. CDR1 is MNHEY and CDR2 is SMNVEV in the germline V gene (reference sequence). Here the CDR3 reads CASSSTRSQPQHF. The CDR3 DNA follows: TGTGCCAGCAGTTCCACCCGTAGTCAGCCCCAGCATTTT.

This clone was seen only a few times. V and J are TRBV6-1 and TRBJ2-1, with TRBD2 matching 7 bases. This CDR3 has 15 residues. Trimming removed 3 bases from V and 0 bases from J; junction bases left unmatched: 2. Germline V gives CDR1 MNHNS, CDR2 SASEGT. CDR3 nucleotide sequence: TGTGCCAGCAGTGATTCTAGCGGCTCCTACAATGAGCAGTTCTTC. It specifies CASSDSSGSYNEQFF.

This rearrangement joins TRBV25-1 to TRBJ1-1; TRBD1 matches 7 bases. The CDR3 sequence is 13 residues long. CDR1 is MGHDK, CDR2 SYGVNS, per germline. The J segment lost 1 base and the V segment lost 6 bases, leaving 2 bases of the junction unmatched. The chain's CDR3 is CASRSGGNTEAFF. DNA for the CDR3: TGTGCCAGCAGATCAGGGGGGAACACTGAAGCTTTCTTT.

The J gene is TRBJ2-6, the V gene TRBV11-2; 8 bases align to TRBD1. Losses at the gene ends were 2 bases for V and 0 bases for J; bases not matched to a gene: 6. The CDR3 is 18 residues long. CDR1 is SGHAT, CDR2 FQNNGV, per germline. The DNA for the CDR3 is TGTGCCAGCAGCTTAAGGCAGGGGGCAGGCTCTGGGGCCAACGTCCTGACTTTC. It encodes CASSLRQGAGSGANVLTF.

J is TRBJ2-7 and V is TRBV7-2, with D perhaps TRBD2 (6 bases). The CDR3 is made up of 14 amino acids. The germline V gene has CDR1 SGHTA and CDR2 FQGNSA. V lost 8 bases to trimming and J lost 2 bases, with 16 bases between them. The CDR3 protein is CASQGGDPTYEQYF. DNA of the CDR3: TGTGCCAGCCAAGGAGGGGACCCTACCTACGAGCAGTACTTC.

The rearrangement joins TRBV5-1 to TRBJ1-1; D is possibly TRBD1 (6 bases). The CDR3 length is 16 residues. V lost 0 bases and J 3 bases, leaving 15 bases between the germline ends. Germline CDR1 and CDR2: SGHRS and YFSETQ. Written as DNA, the CDR3 is TGCGCCAGCAGCTTGGTTCGGTTACAGGGCGACACTGAAGCTTTCTTT. This gives the protein CASSLVRLQGDTEAFF.